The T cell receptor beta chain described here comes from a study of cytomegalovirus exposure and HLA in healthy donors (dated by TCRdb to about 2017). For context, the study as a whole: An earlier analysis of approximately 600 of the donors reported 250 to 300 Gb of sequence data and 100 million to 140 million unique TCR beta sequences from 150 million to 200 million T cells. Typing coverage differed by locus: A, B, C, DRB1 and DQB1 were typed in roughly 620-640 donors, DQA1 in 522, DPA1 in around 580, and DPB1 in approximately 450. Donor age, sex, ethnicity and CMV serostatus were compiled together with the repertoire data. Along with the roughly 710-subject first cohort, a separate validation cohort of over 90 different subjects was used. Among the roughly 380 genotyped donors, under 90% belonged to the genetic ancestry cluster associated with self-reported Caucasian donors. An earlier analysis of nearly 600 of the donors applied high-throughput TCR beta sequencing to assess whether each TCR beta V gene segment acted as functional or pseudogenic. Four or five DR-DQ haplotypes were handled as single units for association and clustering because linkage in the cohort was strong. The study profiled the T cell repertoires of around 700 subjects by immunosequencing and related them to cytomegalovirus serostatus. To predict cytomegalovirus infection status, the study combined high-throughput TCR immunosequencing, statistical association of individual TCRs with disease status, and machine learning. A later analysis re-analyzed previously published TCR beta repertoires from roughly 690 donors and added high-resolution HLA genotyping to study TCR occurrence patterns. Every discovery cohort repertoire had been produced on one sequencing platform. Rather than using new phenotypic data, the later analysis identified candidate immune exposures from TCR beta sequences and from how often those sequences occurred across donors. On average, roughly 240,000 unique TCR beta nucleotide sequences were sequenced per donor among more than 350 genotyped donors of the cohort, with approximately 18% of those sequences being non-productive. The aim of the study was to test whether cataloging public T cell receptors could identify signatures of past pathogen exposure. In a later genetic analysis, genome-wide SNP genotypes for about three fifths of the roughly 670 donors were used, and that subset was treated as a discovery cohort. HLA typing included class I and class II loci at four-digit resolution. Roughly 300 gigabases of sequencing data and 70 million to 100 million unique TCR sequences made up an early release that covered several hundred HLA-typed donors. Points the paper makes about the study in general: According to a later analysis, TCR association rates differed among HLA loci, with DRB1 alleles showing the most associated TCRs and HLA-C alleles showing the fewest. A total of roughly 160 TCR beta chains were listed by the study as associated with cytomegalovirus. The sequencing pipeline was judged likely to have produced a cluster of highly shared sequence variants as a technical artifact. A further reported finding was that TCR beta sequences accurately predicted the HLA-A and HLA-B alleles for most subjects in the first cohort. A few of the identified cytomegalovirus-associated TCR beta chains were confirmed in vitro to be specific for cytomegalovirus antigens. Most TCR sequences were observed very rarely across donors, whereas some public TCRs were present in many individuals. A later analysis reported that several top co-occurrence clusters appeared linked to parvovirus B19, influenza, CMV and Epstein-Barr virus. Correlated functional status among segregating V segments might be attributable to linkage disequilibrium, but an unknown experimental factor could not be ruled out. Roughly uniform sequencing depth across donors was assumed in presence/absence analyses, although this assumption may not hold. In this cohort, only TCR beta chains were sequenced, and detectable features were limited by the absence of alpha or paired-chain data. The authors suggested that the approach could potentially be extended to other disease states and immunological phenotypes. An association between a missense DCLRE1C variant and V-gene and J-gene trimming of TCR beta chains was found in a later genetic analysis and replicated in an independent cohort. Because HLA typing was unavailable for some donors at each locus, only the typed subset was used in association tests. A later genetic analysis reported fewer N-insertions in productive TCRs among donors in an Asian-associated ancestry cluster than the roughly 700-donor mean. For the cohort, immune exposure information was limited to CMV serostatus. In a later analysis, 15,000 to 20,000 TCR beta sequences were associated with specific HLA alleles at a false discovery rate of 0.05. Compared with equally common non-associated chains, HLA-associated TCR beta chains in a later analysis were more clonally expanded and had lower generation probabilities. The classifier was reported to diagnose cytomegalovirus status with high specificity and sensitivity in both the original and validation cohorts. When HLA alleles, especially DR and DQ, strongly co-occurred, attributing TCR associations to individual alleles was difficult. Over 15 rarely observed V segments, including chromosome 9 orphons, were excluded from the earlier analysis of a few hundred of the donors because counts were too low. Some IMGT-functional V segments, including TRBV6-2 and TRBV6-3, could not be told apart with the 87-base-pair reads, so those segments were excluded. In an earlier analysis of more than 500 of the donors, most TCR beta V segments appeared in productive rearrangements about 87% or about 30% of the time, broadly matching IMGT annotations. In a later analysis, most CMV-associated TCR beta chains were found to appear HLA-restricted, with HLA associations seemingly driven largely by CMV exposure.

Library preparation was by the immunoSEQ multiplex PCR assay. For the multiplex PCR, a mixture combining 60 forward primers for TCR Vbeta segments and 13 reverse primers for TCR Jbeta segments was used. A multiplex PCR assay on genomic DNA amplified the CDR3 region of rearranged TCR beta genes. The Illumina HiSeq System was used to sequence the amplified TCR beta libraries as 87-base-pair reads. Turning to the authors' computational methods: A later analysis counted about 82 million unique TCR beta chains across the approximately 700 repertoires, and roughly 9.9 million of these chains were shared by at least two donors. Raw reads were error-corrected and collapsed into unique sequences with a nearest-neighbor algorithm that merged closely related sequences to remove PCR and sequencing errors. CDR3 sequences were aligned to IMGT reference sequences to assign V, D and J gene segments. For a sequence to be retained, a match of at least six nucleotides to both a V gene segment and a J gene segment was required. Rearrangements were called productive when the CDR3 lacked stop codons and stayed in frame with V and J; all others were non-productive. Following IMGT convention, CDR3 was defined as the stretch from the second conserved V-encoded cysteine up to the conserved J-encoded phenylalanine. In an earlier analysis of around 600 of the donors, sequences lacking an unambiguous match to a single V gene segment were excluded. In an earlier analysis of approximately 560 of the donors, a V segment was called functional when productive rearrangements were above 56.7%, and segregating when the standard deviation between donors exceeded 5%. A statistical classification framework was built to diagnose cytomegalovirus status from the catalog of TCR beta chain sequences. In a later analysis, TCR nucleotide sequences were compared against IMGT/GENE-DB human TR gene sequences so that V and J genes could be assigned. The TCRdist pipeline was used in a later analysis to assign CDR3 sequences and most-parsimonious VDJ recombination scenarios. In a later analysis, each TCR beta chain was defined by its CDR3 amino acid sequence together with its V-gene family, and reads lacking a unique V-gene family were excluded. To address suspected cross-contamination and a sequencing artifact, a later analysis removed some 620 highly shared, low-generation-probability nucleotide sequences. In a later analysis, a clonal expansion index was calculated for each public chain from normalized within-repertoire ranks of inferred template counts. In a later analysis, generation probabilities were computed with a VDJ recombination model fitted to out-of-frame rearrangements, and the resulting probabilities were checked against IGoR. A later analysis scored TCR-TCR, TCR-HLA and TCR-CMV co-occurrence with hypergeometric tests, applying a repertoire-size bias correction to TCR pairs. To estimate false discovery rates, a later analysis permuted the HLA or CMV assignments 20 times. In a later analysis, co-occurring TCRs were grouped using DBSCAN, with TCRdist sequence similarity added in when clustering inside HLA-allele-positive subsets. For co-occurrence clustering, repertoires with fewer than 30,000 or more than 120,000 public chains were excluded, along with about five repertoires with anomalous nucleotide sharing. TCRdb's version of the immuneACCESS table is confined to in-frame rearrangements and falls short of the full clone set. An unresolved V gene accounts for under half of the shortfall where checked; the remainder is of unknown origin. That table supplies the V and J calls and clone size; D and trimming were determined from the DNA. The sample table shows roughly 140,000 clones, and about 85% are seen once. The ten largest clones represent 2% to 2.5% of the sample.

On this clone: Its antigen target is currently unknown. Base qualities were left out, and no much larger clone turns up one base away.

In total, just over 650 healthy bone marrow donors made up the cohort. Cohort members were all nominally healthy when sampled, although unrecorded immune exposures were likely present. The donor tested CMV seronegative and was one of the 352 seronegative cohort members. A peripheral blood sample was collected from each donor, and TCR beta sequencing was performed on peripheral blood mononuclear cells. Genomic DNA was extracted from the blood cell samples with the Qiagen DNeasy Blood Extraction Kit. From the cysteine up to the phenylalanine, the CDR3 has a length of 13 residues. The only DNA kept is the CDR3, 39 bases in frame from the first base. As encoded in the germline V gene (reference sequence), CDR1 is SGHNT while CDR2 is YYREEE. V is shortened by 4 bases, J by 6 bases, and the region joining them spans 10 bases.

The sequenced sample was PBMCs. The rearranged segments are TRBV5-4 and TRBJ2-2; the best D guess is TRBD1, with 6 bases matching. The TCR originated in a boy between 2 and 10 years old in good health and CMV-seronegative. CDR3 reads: CASSLRGPGELFF. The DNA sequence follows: TGTGCCAGCAGCCTCAGGGGACCCGGGGAGCTGTTTTTT. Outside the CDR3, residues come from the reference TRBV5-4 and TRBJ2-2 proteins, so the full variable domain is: ETGVTQSPTHLIKTRGQQVTLRCSSQSGHNTVSWYQQALGQGPQFIFQYYREEENGRGNFPPRFSGLQFPNYSSELNVNALELDDSALYLCASSLRGPGELFFGEGSRLTVL.